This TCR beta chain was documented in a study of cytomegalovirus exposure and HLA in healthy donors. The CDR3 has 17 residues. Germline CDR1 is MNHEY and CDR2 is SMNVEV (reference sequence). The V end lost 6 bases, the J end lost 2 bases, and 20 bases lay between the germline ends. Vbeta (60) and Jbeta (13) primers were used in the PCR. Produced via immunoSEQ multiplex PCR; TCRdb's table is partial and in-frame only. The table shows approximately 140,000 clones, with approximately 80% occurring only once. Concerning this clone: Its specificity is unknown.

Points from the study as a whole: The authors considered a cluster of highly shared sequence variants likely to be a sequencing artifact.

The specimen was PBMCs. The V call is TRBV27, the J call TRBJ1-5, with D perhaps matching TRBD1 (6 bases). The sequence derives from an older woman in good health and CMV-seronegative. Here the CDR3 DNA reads TGTGCCAGCAGCCAAGACAGGATCCAAAAGGGCAATCAGCCCCAGCATTTT. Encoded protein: CASSQDRIQKGNQPQHF.